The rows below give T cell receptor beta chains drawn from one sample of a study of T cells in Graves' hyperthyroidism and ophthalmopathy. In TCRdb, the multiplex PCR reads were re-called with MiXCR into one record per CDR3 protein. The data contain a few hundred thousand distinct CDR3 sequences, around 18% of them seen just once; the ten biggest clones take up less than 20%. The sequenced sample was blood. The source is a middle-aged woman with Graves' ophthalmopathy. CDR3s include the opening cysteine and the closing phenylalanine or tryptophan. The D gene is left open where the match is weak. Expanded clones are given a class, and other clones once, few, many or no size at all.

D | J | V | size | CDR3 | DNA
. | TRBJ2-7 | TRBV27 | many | CASSYRKTGYEQYF | TGTGCCAGCAGTTACCGAAAGACAGGCTACGAGCAGTACTTC
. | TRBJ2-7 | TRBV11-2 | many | CASSFTATSEQYF | TGTGCCAGCAGCTTTACCGCTACTAGCGAGCAGTACTTC
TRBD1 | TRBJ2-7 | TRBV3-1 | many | CASSRQGFTYEQYF | TGTGCCAGCAGCCGACAGGGGTTTACGTACGAGCAGTACTTC
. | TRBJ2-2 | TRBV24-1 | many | CATSRQTDGNTGELFF | TGTGCCACCAGCCGGCAAACGGACGGGAACACCGGGGAGCTGTTTTTT
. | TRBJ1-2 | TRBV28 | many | CASSLALNPGFYGYTF | TGTGCCAGCAGTTTGGCTTTAAATCCAGGTTTCTATGGCTACACCTTC
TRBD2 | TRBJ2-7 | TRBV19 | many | CASSSQRGSYEQYF | TGTGCCAGTAGTAGCCAGCGGGGTTCCTACGAGCAGTACTTC
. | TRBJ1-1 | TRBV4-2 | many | CASSQDRGGNTEAFF | TGTGCCAGCAGCCAAGATCGGGGGGGGAACACTGAAGCTTTCTTT
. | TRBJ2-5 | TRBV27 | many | CASSLNSWETQYF | TGTGCCAGCAGTTTGAATAGCTGGGAGACCCAGTACTTC
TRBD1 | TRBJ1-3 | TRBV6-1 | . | CASSRGQISGNTIYF | TGTGCCAGCAGCCGGGGACAGATCTCTGGAAACACCATATATTTT
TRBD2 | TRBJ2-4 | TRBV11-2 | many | CASSYPSGRASEAKNIQYF | TGTGCCAGCAGCTACCCTAGCGGGAGGGCCTCTGAGGCCAAAAACATTCAGTACTTC
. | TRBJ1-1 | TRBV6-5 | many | CASRVTGGGTEAFF | TGTGCCAGCAGGGTCACCGGGGGCGGCACTGAAGCTTTCTTT
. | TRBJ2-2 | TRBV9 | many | CASSVVVTGELFF | TGTGCCAGCAGCGTAGTCGTCACCGGGGAGCTGTTTTTT
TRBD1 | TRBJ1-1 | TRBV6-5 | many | CASRGTANTEAFF | TGTGCCAGCAGGGGGACAGCGAACACTGAAGCTTTCTTT
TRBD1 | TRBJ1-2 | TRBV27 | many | CASSRDRGMYGYTF | TGTGCCAGCAGCCGGGACAGGGGGATGTATGGCTACACCTTC
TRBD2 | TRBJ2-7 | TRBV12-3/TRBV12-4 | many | CASGKERAGTSRAYEQYF | TGTGCCAGCGGAAAGGAGAGAGCCGGGACTAGCAGAGCCTACGAGCAGTACTTC
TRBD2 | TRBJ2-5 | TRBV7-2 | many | CASSPGTSGRVETQYF | TGTGCCAGCAGCCCAGGGACTAGCGGGAGGGTTGAGACCCAGTACTTC
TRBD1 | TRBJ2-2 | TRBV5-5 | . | CASSPGQRVTGELFF | TGTGCCAGCAGCCCGGGACAGCGAGTCACCGGGGAGCTGTTTTTT
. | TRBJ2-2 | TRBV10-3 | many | CAISESVMNTGELFF | TGTGCCATCAGTGAGTCGGTTATGAACACCGGGGAGCTGTTTTTT
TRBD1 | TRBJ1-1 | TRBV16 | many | CASSSQPTGTGTEAFF | TGTGCCAGCAGCTCCCAACCGACAGGGACGGGCACTGAAGCTTTCTTT
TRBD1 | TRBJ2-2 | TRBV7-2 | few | CASSNYRGVGELFF | TGTGCCAGCAGCAACTACAGGGGTGTCGGGGAGCTGTTTTTT
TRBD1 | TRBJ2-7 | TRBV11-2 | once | CASSYGTANSYEQYF | TGTGCCAGCAGCTACGGGACAGCCAACTCCTACGAGCAGTACTTC
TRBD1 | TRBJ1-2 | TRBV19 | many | CASTIGQAPNYGYTF | TGTGCCAGTACGATTGGACAGGCCCCAAACTATGGCTACACCTTC
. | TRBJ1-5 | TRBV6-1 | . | CASSEFEEQPQHF | TGTGCCAGCAGTGAGTTCGAGGAACAGCCCCAGCATTTT
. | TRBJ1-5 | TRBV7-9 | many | CASSYDSINQPQHF | TGTGCCAGCAGCTATGACAGTATTAATCAGCCCCAGCATTTT
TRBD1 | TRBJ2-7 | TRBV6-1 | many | CASREILGQGGYEQYF | TGTGCCAGCAGGGAAATACTGGGACAGGGTGGCTACGAGCAGTACTTC
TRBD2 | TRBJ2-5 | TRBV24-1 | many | CATSDPGLADQETQYF | TGTGCCACCAGTGACCCTGGACTAGCGGACCAAGAGACCCAGTACTTC
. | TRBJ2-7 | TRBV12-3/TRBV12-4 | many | CASSLLRTSYEQYF | TGTGCCAGCAGTTTACTCAGGACCTCCTACGAGCAGTACTTC
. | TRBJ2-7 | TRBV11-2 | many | CASSLDLGPTYEQYF | TGTGCCAGCAGCTTAGATCTCGGGCCAACCTACGAGCAGTACTTC
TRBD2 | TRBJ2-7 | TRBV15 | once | CATSRDSGGLRNEQYF | TGTGCCACCAGCAGAGATTCGGGAGGGCTCAGAAACGAGCAGTACTTC
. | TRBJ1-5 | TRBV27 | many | CASSLFGAGRSRQPQHF | TGTGCCAGCAGTTTATTTGGGGCAGGCCGCTCTCGGCAGCCCCAGCATTTT
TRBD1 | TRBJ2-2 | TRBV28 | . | CASYHLRGLAGELFF | TGTGCCAGCTACCACCTCAGGGGGCTGGCCGGGGAGCTGTTTTTT
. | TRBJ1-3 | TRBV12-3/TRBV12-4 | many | CASSPSRRGWSGNTIYF | TGTGCCAGCAGTCCATCAAGGAGGGGGTGGTCCGGAAACACCATATATTTT
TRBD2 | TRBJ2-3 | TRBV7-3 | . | CASSLIVPAGDTDTQYF | TGTGCCAGCAGCTTAATAGTACCAGCGGGAGACACAGATACGCAGTATTTT
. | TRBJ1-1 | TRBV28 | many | CASSLNAGGSGFF | TGTGCCAGCAGTTTAAACGCGGGGGGGTCAGGTTTCTTT
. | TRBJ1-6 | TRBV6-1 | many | CASIVGTYNSPLHF | TGTGCCAGCATTGTCGGGACCTATAATTCACCCCTCCACTTT
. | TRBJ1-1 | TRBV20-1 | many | CSAIGLLNTEAFF | TGCAGTGCTATAGGACTGCTGAACACTGAAGCTTTCTTT
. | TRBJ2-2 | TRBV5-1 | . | CASSYNSGFAANTGELFF | TGCGCCAGCAGTTACAATTCAGGCTTTGCTGCGAACACCGGGGAGCTGTTTTTT
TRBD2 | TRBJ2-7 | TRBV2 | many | CASSEPGGSSYEQYF | TGTGCCAGCAGTGAACCGGGGGGGTCCTCCTACGAGCAGTACTTC
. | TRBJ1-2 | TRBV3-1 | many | CASSQALGKYGYTF | TGTGCCAGCAGCCAAGCTTTGGGGAAGTATGGCTACACCTTC